The clone carrying this TCR beta chain was seen a few times. The germline V gene encodes CDR1 MDHEN and CDR2 SYDVKM. With V trimmed by 6 bases and J by 6 bases, 9 bases remained unmatched. The CDR3 has 15 amino acids. This entry comes from a study of T cells in Graves' hyperthyroidism and ophthalmopathy. RNA transcripts provided the source from which TCR beta CDR3 regions were amplified. Researchers ran a first-round RT-PCR on the TCR CDR3 using the HTBI primer set. One entry per CDR3 protein results from TCRdb running MiXCR on the multiplex PCR reads. Among about 480,000 distinct CDR3 sequences listed, about 20% were seen once.

This sequence originates from a woman in her 70s with Graves' ophthalmopathy. The sample was blood. The genes are TRBV28 and TRBJ2-1, with 9 bases lining up with TRBD2. The DNA of the CDR3 is TGTGCCAGCAGCAAGCTCGGACTAGCGTTCAATGAGCAGTTCTTC. Encoded protein: CASSKLGLAFNEQFF.